The clone carrying this T cell receptor beta chain was observed many times. Its matching antigen is unknown. This sample was included in a study of Graves' ophthalmopathy and Graves' hyperthyroidism. RNA served as the template for amplifying TCR beta CDR3 regions. The authors performed first-round RT-PCR with HTBI primers and then a second-round multiplex PCR. From the multiplex PCR reads, TCRdb called clonotypes with MiXCR, one entry per CDR3 protein. The table shows hundreds of thousands of distinct CDR3 sequences, with around a fifth occurring only once. What supplied the PBMCs was 7.5 to 10 ml of fresh peripheral blood. Points from the study as a whole: Also, most clonotypes expanded in the thyroid above 0.001 frequency appeared in blood. Using 13 signatures, a model distinguished ophthalmopathy from stable hyperthyroidism, reaching just under 90% sensitivity and 65% to 84% specificity.

CDR1 and CDR2 from the germline V gene are SGHVS and FQNEAQ. V was clipped by 3 bases and J by 5 bases; unmatched bases: 17. CDR3 length equals 18 residues. The receptor was derived from a woman under 30 with stable Graves' hyperthyroidism. Some clones in this sample may be carry-over from other donors' samples. This rearrangement joins TRBV7-8 to TRBJ2-5; 8 bases fit TRBD2. Sample: peripheral blood. CDR3 residues: CASSLGTRTWGIGETQYF. The DNA of the CDR3 is TGTGCCAGCAGCTTGGGGACTAGGACATGGGGAATCGGGGAGACCCAGTACTTC.